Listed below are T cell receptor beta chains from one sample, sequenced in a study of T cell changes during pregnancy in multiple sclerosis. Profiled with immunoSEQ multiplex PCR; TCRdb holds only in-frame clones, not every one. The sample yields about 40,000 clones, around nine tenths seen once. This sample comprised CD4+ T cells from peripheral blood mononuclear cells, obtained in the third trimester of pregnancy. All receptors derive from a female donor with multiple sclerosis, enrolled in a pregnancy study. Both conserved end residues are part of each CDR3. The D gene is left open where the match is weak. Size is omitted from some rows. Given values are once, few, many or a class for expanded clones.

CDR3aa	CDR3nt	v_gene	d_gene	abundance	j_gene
CASSQGPRGEAQETQYF	TGCGCCAGCAGCCAAGGTCCCCGGGGGGAGGCCCAAGAGACCCAGTACTTC	TRBV4-1	TRBD2	-	TRBJ2-5
CASSYLQGYTEAFF	TGTGCCAGCAGTTACTTACAGGGATACACTGAAGCTTTCTTT	TRBV6-5	-	once	TRBJ1-1
CASSSDRGISYEQYF	TGTGCCAGCAGCTCCGACAGGGGTATCTCCTACGAGCAGTACTTC	TRBV7-9	TRBD1	-	TRBJ2-7
CASSGERGYEQYF	TGTGCCAGCAGTGGAGAGCGGGGCTACGAGCAGTACTTC	TRBV2	TRBD2	-	TRBJ2-7
CASSFGRVNTEAFF	TGTGCCAGCAGTTTTGGTAGAGTGAACACTGAAGCTTTCTTT	TRBV6-5	-	-	TRBJ1-1
CASSSAGGSYEQYF	TGTGCCAGCAGCTCGGCTGGAGGTTCCTACGAGCAGTACTTC	TRBV5-4	-	-	TRBJ2-7
CASRRPGQANEKLFF	TGTGCCAGTAGGCGACCGGGACAGGCTAATGAAAAACTGTTTTTT	TRBV19	TRBD1	-	TRBJ1-4
CASEAVLPPYEQYF	TGCGCCAGCGAGGCCGTACTCCCCCCCTACGAGCAGTACTTC	TRBV4-1	-	-	TRBJ2-7
CASSEAGGSWSPQHF	TGTGCCAGCAGTGAAGCGGGGGGGAGTTGGTCGCCCCAGCATTTT	TRBV6-1	-	-	TRBJ1-5
CASSPSTGTGAEQYF	TGTGCCAGCAGTCCCTCTACCGGGACAGGGGCCGAGCAGTACTTC	TRBV28	TRBD1	-	TRBJ2-7
CASSLGLGADTQYF	TGTGCCAGCAGCTTAGGCCTAGGCGCAGATACGCAGTATTTT	TRBV13	-	once	TRBJ2-3
CASSITVSGNTIYF	TGTGCCAGCAGTATAACAGTCTCTGGAAACACCATATATTTT	TRBV27	-	-	TRBJ1-3
CASHPLGGRATDTQYF	TGTGCCAGTCACCCCCTGGGCGGGAGGGCCACAGATACGCAGTATTTT	TRBV19	TRBD2	-	TRBJ2-3
CASSLEQGANEQFF	TGTGCCAGCAGCTTGGAACAGGGGGCCAATGAGCAGTTCTTC	TRBV5-4	TRBD1	-	TRBJ2-1
CASSLGTIRGELFF	TGCGCCAGCAGCTTGGGGACAATTAGGGGGGAGCTGTTTTTT	TRBV5-1	-	-	TRBJ2-2
CASSPPPDRATVGWPQHF	TGTGCCAGCAGCCCCCCTCCCGACAGGGCCACCGTCGGGTGGCCCCAGCATTTT	TRBV7-2	TRBD1	-	TRBJ1-5